Below, 9 T cell receptor beta chains from the same sample are listed, as sequenced in a study of T cells in Graves' hyperthyroidism and ophthalmopathy. Researchers amplified the TCR beta CDR3 regions from RNA transcripts. With the HTBI primer set, the TCR CDR3 went through a first round of RT-PCR. One entry per CDR3 protein, called by TCRdb with MiXCR from the multiplex PCR reads. The sample yields nearly 750,000 distinct CDR3 sequences, roughly 32% seen once. Sequencing used blood. These receptors were obtained from a woman aged 40 to 50 with Graves' hyperthyroidism.

This clonotype came up a few times. This chain links TRBV15 with TRBJ1-1; 7 positions match TRBD1. The CDR3 consists of 16 residues. Looked up from germline, CDR1 is LNHNV and CDR2 is YYDKDF (reference sequence). Losses at the gene ends were 1 base for V and 11 bases for J; bases not matched to a gene: 16. The CDR3 loop reads CATSRAQGRGGGLAFF. For the CDR3, the DNA is TGTGCCACCAGCAGAGCCCAGGGCAGGGGGGGTGGTTTGGCTTTCTTT.

The chain uses TRBV2 and TRBJ1-4; 10 bases are shared with TRBD1. CDR1 is SNHLY, CDR2 FYNNEI, per germline. V dropped 7 bases and J dropped 8; count of bases not matched to a gene: 19. This CDR3 region has 18 residues. The CDR3 nucleotides read TGTGCCAGCACCCCAATTCTTGCGGGGACAGGGGTGGCCGAAAAACTGTTTTTT. Translation: CASTPILAGTGVAEKLFF. The variable domain in full, completed from reference TRBV2 and TRBJ1-4, reads EPEVTQTPSHQVTQMGQEVILRCVPISNHLYFYWYRQILGQKVEFLVSFYNNEISEKSEIFDDQFSVERPDGSNFTLKIRSTKLEDSAMYFCASTPILAGTGVAEKLFFGSGTQLSVL.

The V gene is TRBV5-1, the J gene TRBJ2-5; a possible D gene is TRBD2 (6 bases). Trimming stripped 4 bases from V and 1 base from J, with 17 bases between. CDR1 is SGHRS and CDR2 is YFSETQ in the germline V gene. There are 16 residues in the CDR3. The CDR3 loop is CASSPWTTRTQETQYF. The CDR3 DNA reads as TGCGCCAGCAGCCCTTGGACTACGCGGACCCAAGAGACCCAGTACTTC.

This clonotype occurred many times. V gene TRBV10-2 combines with J gene TRBJ2-5; D call uncertain. The CDR3 covers 15 residues. Germline CDR1 reads WSHSY; CDR2 reads SAAADI. Trimming pared 4 bases from V and 5 bases from J, leaving 17 bases between. The CDR3 loop reads CASSVGLGYGETQYF. The CDR3 DNA reads TGCGCCAGCAGTGTAGGTTTGGGTTATGGGGAGACCCAGTACTTC.

This clonotype was counted many times. The J gene is TRBJ1-6, the V gene TRBV3-1; TRBD1 is a possible D gene (5 bases). V lost 3 bases to trimming and J lost 8 bases, with 8 bases between them. Germline assignment: CDR1 LGHDT and CDR2 YNNKEL (reference sequence). This CDR3 has 13 residues. CDR3 sequence reads: CASSQGRYSPLHF. The CDR3 DNA follows: TGTGCCAGCAGCCAGGGGCGGTATTCACCCCTCCACTTT.

This clonotype has a handful of counts. This rearrangement joins TRBV6-5 to TRBJ2-7, with D perhaps matching TRBD2 (6 bases). This CDR3 contains 13 residues. Trimming took 5 bases from V and 9 from J, leaving 17 bases between them. Germline values: CDR1 MNHEY, CDR2 SVGAGI. The CDR3 loop is CASSGSGRSSQYF. Here the CDR3 DNA reads TGTGCCAGCAGTGGCTCGGGGAGGTCATCGCAGTACTTC.

Notes on this clonotype: As the CDR3 is not closed by the conserved phenylalanine or tryptophan, this likely results from a read error. The chain is built from TRBV2 and TRBJ1-2; no clear D gene. V was clipped by 4 bases and J by 4 bases, with 10 bases between them. The CDR3 has 13 amino acids. The germline V gene encodes CDR1 SNHLY and CDR2 FYNNEI. DNA for the CDR3: TGTGCCAGCAGTGCAGGATACGGCTATGGCTACACCTCC. Protein: CASSAGYGYGYTS.

Worth noting for this clonotype: Mismatch with germline at one junction end may stem from a read error. The rearrangement joins TRBV29-1 to TRBJ2-5, with D maybe TRBD1 (6 bases). Germline V gives CDR1 SQVTM, CDR2 ANQGSEA. The CDR3 is 8 residues long. CDR3 sequence (DNA): TGCAGCGTTCAGACACAGGGTTTC. This gives the protein CSVQTQGF.

The chain carries TRBV6-6 and TRBJ2-7; D not resolved. From germline, CDR1 is MNHNY and CDR2 SVGAGI (reference sequence). The length of the CDR3 is 17 residues. V was shortened by 5 bases and J by 3 bases, with 23 bases between the two germline ends. This CDR3 reads CASSVFPDLTVSYEQYF. The CDR3 bases are TGTGCCAGCAGTGTATTCCCGGACCTGACGGTAAGCTACGAGCAGTACTTC.